This T cell receptor beta chain was identified during a study of regulatory T cells in long-lasting Graves disease. The study's findings and limits: Under persistent disease, TRBV28, TRBJ1-2 and TRBJ2-5 were used preferentially. Accuracy may have suffered from the small sample size.

Only a few counts were recorded for this clonotype. The antigen is unknown. From germline, CDR1 is SQVTM and CDR2 ANQGSEA. The CDR3 contains 14 residues. V gave up 6 bases and J gave up 9 bases; unmatched junction bases: 16. As for time point: persistent/refractory GD, antithyroid drugs over 5 years with positive TRAb. The TCR library used RNA extracted from PBMCs. Assembly of TCR beta libraries relied on iRepertoire HTBI primers together with Arm-PCR of CDR3 regions. One entry per CDR3 protein results from TCRdb running MiXCR on the multiplex PCR reads. In the table there are 350,000 to 500,000 distinct CDR3 sequences, roughly 23% of which are singletons.

V is TRBV29-1 and J is TRBJ1-2, with 7 bases identical to TRBD1. The sample was peripheral blood mononuclear cells (PBMCs), taken when the disease was refractory, from a patient treated with antithyroid drugs. This TCR was recovered from a female donor with Graves disease. The CDR3 loop reads CSVLGVLTGMSYTF. DNA for the CDR3: TGCAGCGTCCTGGGGGTCCTGACAGGGATGAGCTACACCTTC.